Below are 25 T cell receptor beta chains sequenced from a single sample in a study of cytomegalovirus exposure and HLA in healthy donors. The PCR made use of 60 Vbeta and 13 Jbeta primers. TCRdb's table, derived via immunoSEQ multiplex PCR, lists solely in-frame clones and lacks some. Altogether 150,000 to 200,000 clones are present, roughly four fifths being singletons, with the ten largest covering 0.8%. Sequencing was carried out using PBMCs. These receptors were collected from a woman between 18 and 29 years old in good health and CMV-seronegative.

CDR3 loop: CSAMPGTEETQYF. The CDR3 DNA is TGCAGCGCGATGCCCGGGACAGAAGAGACCCAGTACTTC. V gene TRBV29-1 combines with J gene TRBJ2-5, with 7 bases fitting TRBD1. From germline, CDR1 is SQVTM and CDR2 ANQGSEA. J was trimmed by 3 bases and V by 7 bases; bases with no gene match: 8. CDR3 length: 13 amino acids.

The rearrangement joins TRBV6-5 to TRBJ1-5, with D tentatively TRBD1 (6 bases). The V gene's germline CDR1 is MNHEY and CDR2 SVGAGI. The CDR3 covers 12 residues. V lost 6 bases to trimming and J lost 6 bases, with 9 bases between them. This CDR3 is CASRAGVQPQHF. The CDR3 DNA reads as TGTGCCAGCAGAGCAGGGGTTCAGCCCCAGCATTTT.

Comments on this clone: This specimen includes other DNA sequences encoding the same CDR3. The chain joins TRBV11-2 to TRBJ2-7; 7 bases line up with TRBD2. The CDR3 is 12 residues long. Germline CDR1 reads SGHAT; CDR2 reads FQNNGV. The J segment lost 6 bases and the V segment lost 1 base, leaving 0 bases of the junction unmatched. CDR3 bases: TGTGCCAGCAGCTTAGCGGGGGGCGAGCAGTACTTC. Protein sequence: CASSLAGGEQYF.

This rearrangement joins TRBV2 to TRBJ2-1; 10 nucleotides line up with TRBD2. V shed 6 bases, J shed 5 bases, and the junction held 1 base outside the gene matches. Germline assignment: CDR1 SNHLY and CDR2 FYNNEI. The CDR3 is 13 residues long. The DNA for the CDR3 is TGTGCCAGCAGCCTAGCGGGGGACAATGAGCAGTTCTTC. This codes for CASSLAGDNEQFF.

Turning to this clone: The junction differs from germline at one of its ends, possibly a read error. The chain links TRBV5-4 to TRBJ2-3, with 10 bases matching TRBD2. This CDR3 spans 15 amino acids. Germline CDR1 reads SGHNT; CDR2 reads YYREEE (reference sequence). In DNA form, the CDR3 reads TGTGCCAGCAGAGGAGCGGGAGGGACCGCAGATGCGCAGTATTTT. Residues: CASRGAGGTADAQYF. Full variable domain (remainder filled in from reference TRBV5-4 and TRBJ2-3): ETGVTQSPTHLIKTRGQQVTLRCSSQSGHNTVSWYQQALGQGPQFIFQYYREEENGRGNFPPRFSGLQFPNYSSELNVNALELDDSALYLCASRGAGGTADAQYFGPGTRLTVL.

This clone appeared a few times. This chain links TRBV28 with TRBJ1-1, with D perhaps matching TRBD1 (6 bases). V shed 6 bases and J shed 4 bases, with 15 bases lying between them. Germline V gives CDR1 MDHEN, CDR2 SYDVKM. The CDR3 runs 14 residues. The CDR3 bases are TGTGCCAGCAGGAAGGGGGTCCCAGTCACTGAAGCTTTCTTT. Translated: CASRKGVPVTEAFF.

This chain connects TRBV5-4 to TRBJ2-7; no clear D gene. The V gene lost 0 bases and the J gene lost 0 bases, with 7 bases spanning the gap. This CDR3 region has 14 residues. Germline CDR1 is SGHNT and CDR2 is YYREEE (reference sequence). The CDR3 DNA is TGTGCCAGCAGCTTGGATGGCCGCTCCTACGAGCAGTACTTC. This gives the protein CASSLDGRSYEQYF.

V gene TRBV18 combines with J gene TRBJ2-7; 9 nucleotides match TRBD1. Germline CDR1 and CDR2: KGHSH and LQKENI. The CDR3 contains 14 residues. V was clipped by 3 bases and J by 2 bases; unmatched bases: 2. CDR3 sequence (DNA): TGTGCCAGCTCACCTAGGGACAGGGCCTACGAGCAGTACTTC. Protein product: CASSPRDRAYEQYF.

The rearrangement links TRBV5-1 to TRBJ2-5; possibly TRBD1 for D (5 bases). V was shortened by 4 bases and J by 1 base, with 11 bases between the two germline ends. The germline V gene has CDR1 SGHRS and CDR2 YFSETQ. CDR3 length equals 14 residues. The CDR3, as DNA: TGCGCCAGCAGCCCGCAGGGTTCCCAAGAGACCCAGTACTTC. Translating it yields CASSPQGSQETQYF. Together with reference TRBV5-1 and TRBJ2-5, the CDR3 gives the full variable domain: KAGVTQTPRYLIKTRGQQVTLSCSPISGHRSVSWYQQTPGQGLQFLFEYFSETQRNKGNFPGRFSGRQFSNSRSEMNVSTLELGDSALYLCASSPQGSQETQYFGPGTRLLVL.

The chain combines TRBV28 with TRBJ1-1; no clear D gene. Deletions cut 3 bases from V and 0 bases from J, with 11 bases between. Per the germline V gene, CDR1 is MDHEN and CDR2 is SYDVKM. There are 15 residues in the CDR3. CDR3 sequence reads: CASSFWESLNTEAFF. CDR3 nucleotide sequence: TGTGCCAGCAGTTTCTGGGAGTCCTTGAACACTGAAGCTTTCTTT.

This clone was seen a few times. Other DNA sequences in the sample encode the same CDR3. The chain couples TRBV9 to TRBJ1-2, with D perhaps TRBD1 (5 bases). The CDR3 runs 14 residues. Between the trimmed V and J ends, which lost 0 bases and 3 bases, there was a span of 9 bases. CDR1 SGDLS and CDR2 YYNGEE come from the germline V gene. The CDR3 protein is CASSVDPGDYGYTF. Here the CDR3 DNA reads TGTGCCAGCAGCGTAGATCCGGGGGACTATGGCTACACCTTC.

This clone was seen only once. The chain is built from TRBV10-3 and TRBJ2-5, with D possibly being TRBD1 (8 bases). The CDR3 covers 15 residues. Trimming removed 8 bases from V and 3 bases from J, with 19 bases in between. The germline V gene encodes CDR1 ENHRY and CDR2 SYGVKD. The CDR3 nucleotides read TGTGCCATCCAGGGGGAGGGGGACAGGAAAGAGACCCAGTACTTC. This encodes CAIQGEGDRKETQYF.

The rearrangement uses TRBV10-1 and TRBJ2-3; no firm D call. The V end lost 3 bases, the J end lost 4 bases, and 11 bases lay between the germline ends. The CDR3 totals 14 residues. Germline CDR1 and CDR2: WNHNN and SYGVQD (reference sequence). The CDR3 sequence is CASSDVVEADTQYF. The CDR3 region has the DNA TGCGCCAGCAGTGATGTGGTAGAGGCAGATACGCAGTATTTT.

DNA of the CDR3: TGTGCCACCTTAAGCAGGGGTTCCGACCTTTGGAATGAGCAGTTCTTC. As protein: CATLSRGSDLWNEQFF. The chain employs TRBV28 and TRBJ2-1, with D possibly matching TRBD1 (6 bases). Trimming took 10 bases from V and 7 from J, leaving 26 bases between them. CDR1 is MDHEN and CDR2 is SYDVKM in the germline V gene. This CDR3 spans 16 amino acids.

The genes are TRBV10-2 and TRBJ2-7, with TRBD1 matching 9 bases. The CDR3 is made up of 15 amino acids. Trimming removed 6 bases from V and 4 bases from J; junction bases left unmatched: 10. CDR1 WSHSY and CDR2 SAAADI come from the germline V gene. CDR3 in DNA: TGCGCCAGCAGCGCCCAGGGACAGGGAGGATACGAGCAGTACTTC. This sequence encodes CASSAQGQGGYEQYF.

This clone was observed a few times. CDR3 in DNA: TGTGCCAGCAGCTTGGGTGGGGGGAATGGTGCTGGCTACACCTTC. This encodes CASSLGGGNGAGYTF. The genes are TRBV5-4 and TRBJ1-2, with D possibly TRBD1 on 5 matching bases. The CDR3 runs 15 residues. Trimming took off 0 bases at V and 7 bases at J, with 16 bases between the two ends. The V gene's germline CDR1 is SGHNT and CDR2 YYREEE (reference sequence).

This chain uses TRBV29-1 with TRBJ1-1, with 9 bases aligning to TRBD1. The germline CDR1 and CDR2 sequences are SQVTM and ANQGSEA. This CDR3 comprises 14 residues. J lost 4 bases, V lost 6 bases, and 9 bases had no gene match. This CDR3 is CSVGQGKVGTEAFF. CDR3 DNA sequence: TGCAGCGTCGGACAGGGGAAGGTTGGCACTGAAGCTTTCTTT.

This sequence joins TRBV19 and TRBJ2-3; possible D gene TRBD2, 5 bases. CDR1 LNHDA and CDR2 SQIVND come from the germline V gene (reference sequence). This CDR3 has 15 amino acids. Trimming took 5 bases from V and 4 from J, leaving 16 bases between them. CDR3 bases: TGTGCCAGTAGTCCCCCGGCGGGTCTGGCAGATACGCAGTATTTT. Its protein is CASSPPAGLADTQYF.

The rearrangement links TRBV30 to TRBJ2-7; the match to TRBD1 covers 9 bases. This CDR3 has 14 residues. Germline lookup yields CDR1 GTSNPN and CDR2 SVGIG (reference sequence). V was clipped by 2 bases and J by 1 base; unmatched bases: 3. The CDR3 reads CAWSWGQGSYEQYF. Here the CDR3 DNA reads TGTGCCTGGAGTTGGGGACAGGGTTCCTACGAGCAGTACTTC.

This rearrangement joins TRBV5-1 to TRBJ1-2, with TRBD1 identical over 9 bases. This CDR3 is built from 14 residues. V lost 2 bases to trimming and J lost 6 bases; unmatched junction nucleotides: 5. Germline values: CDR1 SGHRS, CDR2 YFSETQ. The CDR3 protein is CASSLQGAENGYTF. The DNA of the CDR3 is TGCGCCAGCAGCTTACAGGGGGCGGAGAATGGCTACACCTTC.

The CDR3: CASTDSGKRTYNEQFF. DNA of the CDR3: TGTGCCAGCACGGATAGCGGGAAAAGGACCTACAATGAGCAGTTCTTC. This rearrangement joins TRBV28 to TRBJ2-1; 8 bases are a match to TRBD2. The CDR3 loop spans 16 amino acids. The ends lost 7 bases at V and 2 bases at J; junction bases unmatched: 10. In germline, CDR1 is MDHEN, CDR2 SYDVKM.

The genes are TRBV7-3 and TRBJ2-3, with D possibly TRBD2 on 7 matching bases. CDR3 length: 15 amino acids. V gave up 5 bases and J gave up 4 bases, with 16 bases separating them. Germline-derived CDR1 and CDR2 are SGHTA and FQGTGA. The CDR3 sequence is CASSATMGGPDTQYF. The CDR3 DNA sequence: TGTGCCAGCAGCGCGACTATGGGGGGGCCAGATACGCAGTATTTT.

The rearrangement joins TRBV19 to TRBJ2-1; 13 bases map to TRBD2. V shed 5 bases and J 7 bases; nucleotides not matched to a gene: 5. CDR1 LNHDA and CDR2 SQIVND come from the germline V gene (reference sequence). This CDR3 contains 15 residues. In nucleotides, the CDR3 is TGTGCCAGTAGTTCGACTAGCGGGAGGTTTAATGAGCAGTTCTTC. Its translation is CASSSTSGRFNEQFF.

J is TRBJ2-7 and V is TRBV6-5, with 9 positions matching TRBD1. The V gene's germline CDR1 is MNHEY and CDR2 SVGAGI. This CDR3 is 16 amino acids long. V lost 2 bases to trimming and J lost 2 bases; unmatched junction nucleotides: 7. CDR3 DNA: TGTGCCAGCAGTTACGGGGGACAGGGAATCCCCTACGAGCAGTACTTC. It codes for CASSYGGQGIPYEQYF.

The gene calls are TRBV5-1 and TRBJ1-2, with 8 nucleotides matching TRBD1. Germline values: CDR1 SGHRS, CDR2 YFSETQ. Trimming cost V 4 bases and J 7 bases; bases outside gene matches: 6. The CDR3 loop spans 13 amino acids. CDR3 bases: TGCGCCAGCAGCGCGGACAGGGAGGGTGGCTACACCTTC. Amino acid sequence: CASSADREGGYTF.